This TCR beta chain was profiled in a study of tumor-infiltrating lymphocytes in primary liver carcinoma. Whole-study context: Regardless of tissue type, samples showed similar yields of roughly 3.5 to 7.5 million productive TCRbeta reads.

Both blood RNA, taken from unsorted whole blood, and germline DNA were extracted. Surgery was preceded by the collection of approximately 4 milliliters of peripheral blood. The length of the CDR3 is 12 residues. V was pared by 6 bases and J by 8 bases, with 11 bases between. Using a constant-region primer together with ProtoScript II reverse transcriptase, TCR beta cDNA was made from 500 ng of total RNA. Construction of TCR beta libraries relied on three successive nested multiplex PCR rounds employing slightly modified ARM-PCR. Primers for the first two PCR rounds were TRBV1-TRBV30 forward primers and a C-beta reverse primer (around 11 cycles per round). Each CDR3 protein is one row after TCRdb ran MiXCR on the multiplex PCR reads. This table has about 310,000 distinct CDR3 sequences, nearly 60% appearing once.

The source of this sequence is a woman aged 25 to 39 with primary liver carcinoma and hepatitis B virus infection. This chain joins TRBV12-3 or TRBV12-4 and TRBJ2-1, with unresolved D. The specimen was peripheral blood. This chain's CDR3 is CASRASTHEQFF. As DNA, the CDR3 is TGTGCCAGCAGGGCTAGTACCCATGAGCAGTTCTTC.